This TCR beta chain was obtained from a study of T cell responses to AZD1222 COVID-19 vaccine. Turning to the study itself: Some second doses came at about 4 weeks and others at about 12 weeks; these were pooled.

The assay was immunoSEQ multiplex PCR, and TCRdb's table has in-frame clones only and misses some. This sample has around 89,000 clones; approximately 90% occur once, and the top ten carry approximately 21%. Study results and limitations: The donors showed a predominance of white British ancestry and of females, with possible underestimation of clonal diversity. Sampling captured repertoires only after the peak T cell response.

As to this clone: The antigen is unknown.

The length of the CDR3 is 16 residues. V shed 3 bases, J shed 1 base, and the junction held 5 bases outside the gene matches. In germline, CDR1 is SGHTA, CDR2 FQGNSA. This chain links TRBV7-2 with TRBJ2-3, with TRBD1 matching over 9 bases. This receptor was obtained from an adult in good health. The sample here was peripheral blood, taken on day 0 of AZD1222 vaccination. The CDR3 DNA reads TGTGCCAGCAGCTTTAGGGACAGGGCCGGCACAGATACGCAGTATTTT. It is translated as CASSFRDRAGTDTQYF.